Shown below are 27 T cell receptor beta chains from a single sample sequenced in a study of cytomegalovirus exposure and HLA in healthy donors. The primer mix had 60 Vbeta and 13 Jbeta primers. Clones were read by immunoSEQ multiplex PCR, and TCRdb kept only the in-frame ones, dropping some. The sample carries some 130,000 clones, more than 75% recorded once. Material: PBMCs. These receptors were collected from a man under 40 in good health and CMV-seronegative.

The V gene is TRBV21-1, the J gene TRBJ2-1; the DNA was not used to check the table's D call, TRBD2. TRBV21-1 is deemed a pseudogene. This CDR3 has 17 amino acids. The CDR3 nucleotides read TGTGCCAGCAGCAAAGTGGAACTAGCGGGAGAGATCAATGAGCAGTTCTTC. Its protein is CASSKVELAGEINEQFF.

The chain joins TRBV15 to TRBJ2-1, with 9 bases fitting TRBD2. The CDR3 consists of 17 residues. Germline assignment: CDR1 LNHNV and CDR2 YYDKDF (reference sequence). V was pared by 1 base and J by 4 bases, with 8 bases of the junction left unmatched. CDR3 protein: CATSRVVAGDAYNEQFF. CDR3 bases: TGTGCCACCAGCAGAGTCGTAGCGGGAGATGCATACAATGAGCAGTTCTTC.

This chain links TRBV7-6 with TRBJ2-3; D might be TRBD2 (6 bases). Trimming stripped 8 bases from V and 5 bases from J, with 17 bases between. The germline V gene has CDR1 SGHVS and CDR2 FNYEAQ. CDR3 length: 14 residues. The CDR3 region has the DNA TGTGCCAGCGCGGCCCTCGGGGGAGGAGATACGCAGTATTTT. It specifies CASAALGGGDTQYF.

The rearrangement links TRBV6-5 to TRBJ2-5; 10 positions agree with TRBD2. This CDR3 comprises 12 residues. Germline CDR1 MNHEY, CDR2 SVGAGI. V lost 6 bases to trimming and J lost 5 bases; unmatched junction nucleotides: 0. In DNA form, the CDR3 reads TGTGCCAGCAGGGGACTAGCGGAGACCCAGTACTTC. This codes for CASRGLAETQYF.

The chain joins TRBV2 to TRBJ1-4; perhaps TRBD1 as D (5 bases). Germline V lookup: CDR1 SNHLY, CDR2 FYNNEI. This CDR3 has 16 residues. Trimming shortened V by 7 bases and J by 0 bases, and 15 bases separated the two germline ends. The CDR3 reads CASKQELVTTNEKLFF. The CDR3 DNA is TGTGCCAGCAAACAGGAATTAGTAACAACTAATGAAAAACTGTTTTTT.

The gene calls are TRBV6-6 and TRBJ2-7; possible D gene TRBD2, 5 bases. The CDR3 loop spans 16 amino acids. V was cut by 2 bases and J by 4 bases, with 18 bases left in between. Per germline, CDR1 MNHNY and CDR2 SVGAGI (reference sequence). The CDR3 region is CASSYPGVELPYEQYF. In DNA, the CDR3 is TGTGCCAGCAGTTACCCCGGGGTAGAGTTACCGTACGAGCAGTACTTC.

This clone was recorded only once. The genes are TRBV7-9 and TRBJ2-2; TRBD1 aligns across 8 bases. The CDR3 spans 16 residues. V dropped 5 bases and J dropped 2; count of bases not matched to a gene: 7. Germline CDR1 is SEHNR and CDR2 is FQNEAQ (reference sequence). The CDR3 DNA reads TGTGCCAGCAGCGGAGGCAGGGGGCGCAACACCGGGGAGCTGTTTTTT. Protein product: CASSGGRGRNTGELFF.

The chain recombines TRBV13 with TRBJ2-3; 9 positions agree with TRBD2. Germline V gives CDR1 PRHDT, CDR2 FYEKMQ (reference sequence). The CDR3 is made up of 16 amino acids. Unmatched junction bases numbered 6, after V lost 5 bases and J lost 0 bases. CDR3 bases: TGTGCCAGCAGCCTCCTAGCGGGACCTAGCACAGATACGCAGTATTTT. Translated, it gives CASSLLAGPSTDTQYF.

This chain connects TRBV15 to TRBJ2-1, with TRBD1 as a possible D gene (6 bases). CDR1 is LNHNV and CDR2 is YYDKDF in the germline V gene (reference sequence). The CDR3 consists of 14 residues. V lost 3 bases and J lost 8, with 14 bases in between. CDR3 DNA: TGTGCCACCAGCAGGGGTTATGGGGGCGATGAGCAGTTCTTC. The encoded protein is CATSRGYGGDEQFF.

J is TRBJ2-7 and V is TRBV10-3; D possibly corresponds to TRBD2 (6 bases). This CDR3 spans 15 amino acids. With 2 bases removed from V and 3 bases from J, the gap between germline ends came to 14 bases. Germline V lookup: CDR1 ENHRY, CDR2 SYGVKD. The CDR3 nucleotides are TGTGCCATCAGTGAGGCAAGGGGAGGAATCTACGAGCAGTACTTC. This translates into CAISEARGGIYEQYF.

The chain couples TRBV7-2 to TRBJ2-7, with D hard to call. The V gene's germline CDR1 is SGHTA and CDR2 FQGNSA. V lost 1 base, J lost 5 bases, and 15 bases lay in between. The CDR3 runs to 15 residues. The CDR3 DNA follows: TGTGCCAGCAGCTTAGTAGTCTTTGCGAATGACGAGCAGTACTTC. Translating gives CASSLVVFANDEQYF.

The chain has TRBV18 and TRBJ1-5, with D possibly being TRBD1 (5 bases). The germline CDR1 and CDR2 sequences are KGHSH and LQKENI. Deletions cut 4 bases from V and 7 bases from J, with 8 bases between. CDR3 length: 12 residues. The CDR3 coding sequence is TGTGCCAGCTCACTGGGGGGACAGCCCCAGCATTTT. Protein product: CASSLGGQPQHF.

The gene calls are TRBV5-1 and TRBJ1-2; a possible D gene is TRBD1 (6 bases). Trimming cost V 1 base and J 7 bases, with 20 bases left between them. CDR1 is SGHRS and CDR2 is YFSETQ in the germline V gene. The CDR3 has 16 amino acids. The CDR3 sequence is CASSLIGNRELGGYTF. DNA of the CDR3: TGCGCCAGCAGCTTGATAGGAAACAGGGAACTAGGTGGCTACACCTTC.

The chain carries TRBV4-1 and TRBJ1-1, with D perhaps matching TRBD1 (5 bases). This CDR3 has 17 amino acids. Per germline, CDR1 MGHRA and CDR2 YSYEKL. Trimming took 4 bases from V and 3 from J, leaving 21 bases between them. In nucleotides, the CDR3 is TGCGCCAGCAGCCGCTTTACCGGGACTCGGTTAGACACTGAAGCTTTCTTT. Its protein is CASSRFTGTRLDTEAFF.

The CDR3 region is CASSPGQGIVYEQYF. In nucleotides, the CDR3 is TGTGCCAGCTCACCGGGACAGGGGATCGTCTACGAGCAGTACTTC. The chain joins TRBV18 to TRBJ2-7; 10 nucleotides agree with TRBD1. CDR1 is KGHSH and CDR2 is LQKENI in the germline V gene. The V gene end was trimmed by 3 bases and the J gene end by 3 bases; junction bases not matched to a gene: 5. The CDR3 runs to 15 residues.

V and J are TRBV15 and TRBJ1-5; D remains ambiguous. Germline V gene lookup returns CDR1 LNHNV and CDR2 YYDKDF (reference sequence). Trimming left V 0 bases short and J 9 bases short, with 12 bases between. The CDR3 extends over 14 amino acids. CDR3 nucleotide sequence: TGTGCCACCAGCAGAGAGGGAGTTTGGTGGCCCCAGCATTTT. Protein product: CATSREGVWWPQHF.

The chain combines TRBV5-1 with TRBJ2-3, with 8 bases lining up with TRBD2. CDR1 and CDR2 from the germline V gene are SGHRS and YFSETQ. Germline trimming cut 4 bases from V and 1 base from J; bases unmatched to any gene: 5. This CDR3 has 15 amino acids. Here the CDR3 DNA reads TGCGCCAGCAGCCCCACGACTAGCGGCACAGATACGCAGTATTTT. As protein: CASSPTTSGTDTQYF.

The rearrangement links TRBV30 to TRBJ1-3, with a tentative D call TRBD1 (6 bases). The CDR3 spans 12 residues. Trimming removed 4 bases from V and 3 bases from J, with 7 bases in between. The germline V gene has CDR1 GTSNPN and CDR2 SVGIG (reference sequence). CDR3 nucleotides: TGTGCCTGGACACAGGGTGGAAACACCATATATTTT. It specifies CAWTQGGNTIYF.

As to this clone: Other DNA sequences in the sample encode the same CDR3. The chain carries TRBV19 and TRBJ1-5; D uncertain. The V end was cut by 1 base, the J end by 7 bases, with 5 bases between. Germline lookup yields CDR1 LNHDA and CDR2 SQIVND (reference sequence). This CDR3 comprises 12 residues. CDR3: CASSIALQPQHF. Here the CDR3 DNA reads TGTGCCAGTAGTATAGCCCTACAGCCCCAGCATTTT.

J is TRBJ2-5 and V is TRBV7-9, with TRBD2 identical over 7 bases. Per the germline V gene, CDR1 is SEHNR and CDR2 is FQNEAQ (reference sequence). V was clipped by 6 bases and J by 1 base; unmatched bases: 2. The CDR3 extends over 13 amino acids. CDR3 amino acids: CASRSSGQETQYF. CDR3 nucleotides: TGTGCCAGCAGATCTAGCGGCCAAGAGACCCAGTACTTC.

The V gene is TRBV28, the J gene TRBJ2-2; 9 nucleotides match TRBD2. Germline CDR1 is MDHEN and CDR2 is SYDVKM. The J segment lost 7 bases and the V segment lost 4 bases, leaving 7 bases of the junction unmatched. This CDR3 is 15 amino acids long. The CDR3 DNA follows: TGTGCCAGCAGTTATGAGGCGGGAGGGGTCGGGGAGCTGTTTTTT. Encoded protein: CASSYEAGGVGELFF.

Only a few counts were recorded for this clone. The rearrangement links TRBV27 to TRBJ2-7, with D unclear. The V gene lost 11 bases and the J gene lost 0 bases, with 14 bases spanning the gap. Germline CDR1 and CDR2: MNHEY and SMNVEV (reference sequence). This CDR3 is 13 amino acids long. CDR3 amino acids: CASGLAGSYEQYF. The CDR3, as DNA: TGTGCCTCCGGCCTGGCAGGCTCCTACGAGCAGTACTTC.

This chain joins TRBV6-1 and TRBJ2-7, with 8 bases lining up with TRBD2. The CDR3 covers 15 residues. Germline assignment: CDR1 MNHNS and CDR2 SASEGT. The J segment lost 6 bases and the V segment lost 2 bases, leaving 9 bases of the junction unmatched. For the CDR3, the DNA is TGTGCCAGCAGTGAACTCGTGACTAGCGTGGTCGAGCAGTACTTC. This sequence encodes CASSELVTSVVEQYF.

The V and J genes are TRBV9 and TRBJ2-7, with 10 bases lining up with TRBD1. The V gene's germline CDR1 is SGDLS and CDR2 YYNGEE. The V segment lost 7 bases and the J segment 4 bases; nucleotides outside the gene matches: 5. The CDR3 consists of 13 residues. The CDR3 coding sequence is TGTGCCAGCTCTTCGGGACAGGGGTACGAGCAGTACTTC. This encodes CASSSGQGYEQYF. Filled out from reference TRBV9 and TRBJ2-7, the complete variable domain reads DSGVTQTPKHLITATGQRVTLRCSPRSGDLSVYWYQQSLDQGLQFLIQYYNGEERAKGNILERFSAQQFPDLHSELNLSSLELGDSALYFCASSSGQGYEQYFGPGTRLTVT.

This chain uses TRBV6-5 with TRBJ1-1, with a tentative D call TRBD1 (5 bases). V was clipped by 6 bases and J by 12 bases, with 20 bases between them. CDR1 and CDR2 (germline): MNHEY, SVGAGI. The CDR3 contains 13 residues. CDR3 bases: TGTGCCAGCAGACCCCTTGGGGCCGTTGGGACTTTCTTT. Its translation is CASRPLGAVGTFF.

This clone appeared once. The sample contains more than one DNA sequence encoding this CDR3. The genes are TRBV28 and TRBJ2-7; D is unclear. The ends were cut back, 5 bases at V and 4 bases at J, with 12 bases in the middle. Germline lookup yields CDR1 MDHEN and CDR2 SYDVKM. The length of the CDR3 is 13 residues. The CDR3 coding sequence is TGTGCCAGCAGTCGAACTGGGCCTTACGAGCAGTACTTC. Protein: CASSRTGPYEQYF.

The gene calls are TRBV7-9 and TRBJ2-7; D not resolved. Germline CDR1 and CDR2: SEHNR and FQNEAQ (reference sequence). Deletions cut 1 base from V and 0 bases from J, with 10 bases between. The CDR3 length is 15 residues. The CDR3: CASSLGAGLSYEQYF. For the CDR3, the DNA is TGTGCCAGCAGCTTAGGGGCAGGTCTCTCCTACGAGCAGTACTTC. Using reference TRBV7-9 and TRBJ2-7 for the parts outside the CDR3, the full variable domain is DTGVSQNPRHKITKRGQNVTFRCDPISEHNRLYWYRQTLGQGPEFLTYFQNEAQLEKSRLLSDRFSAERPKGSFSTLEIQRTEQGDSAMYLCASSLGAGLSYEQYFGPGTRLTVT.